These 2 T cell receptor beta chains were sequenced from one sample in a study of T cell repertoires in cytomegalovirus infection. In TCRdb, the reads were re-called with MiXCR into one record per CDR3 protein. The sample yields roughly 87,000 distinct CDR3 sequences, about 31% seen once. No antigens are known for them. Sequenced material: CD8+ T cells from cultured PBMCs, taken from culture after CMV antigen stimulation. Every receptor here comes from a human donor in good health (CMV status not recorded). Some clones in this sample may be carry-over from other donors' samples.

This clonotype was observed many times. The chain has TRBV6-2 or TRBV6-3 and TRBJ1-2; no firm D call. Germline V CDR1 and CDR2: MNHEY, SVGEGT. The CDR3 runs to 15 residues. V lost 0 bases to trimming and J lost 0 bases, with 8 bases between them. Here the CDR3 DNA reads TGTGCCAGCAGTTACTCGTTCGTCCCTAACTATGGCTACACCTTC. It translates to CASSYSFVPNYGYTF.

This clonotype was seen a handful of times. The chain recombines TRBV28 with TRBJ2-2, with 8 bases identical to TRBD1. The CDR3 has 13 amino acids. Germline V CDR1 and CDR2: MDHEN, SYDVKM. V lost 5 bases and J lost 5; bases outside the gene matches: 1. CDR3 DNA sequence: TGTGCCAGCAGTAACAGGGGGACCGGGGAGCTGTTTTTT. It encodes CASSNRGTGELFF. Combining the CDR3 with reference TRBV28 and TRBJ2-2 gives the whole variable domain DVKVTQSSRYLVKRTGEKVFLECVQDMDHENMFWYRQDPGLGLRLIYFSYDVKMKEKGDIPEGYSVSREKKERFSLILESASTNQTSMYLCASSNRGTGELFFGEGSRLTVL.